Each of the 10 T cell receptor beta chains below was sequenced from the same sample in a study of long-term antiretroviral therapy in people with HIV. immunoSEQ v3.0 was run at survey level. Generated by immunoSEQ multiplex PCR, the TCRdb table keeps only in-frame clones and is missing some. The sample shows tens of thousands of clones, around 84% of them seen only once. Sequences were derived from unsorted PBMCs, sampled 3 years after starting antiretroviral therapy. The receptors were gathered from a man between 50 and 59 years old with HIV.

The rearrangement uses TRBV5-5 and TRBJ2-5, with TRBD2 matching over 7 bases. Germline CDR1 reads SGHKS; CDR2 reads YYEKEE (reference sequence). This CDR3 has 15 residues. The V gene end was trimmed by 4 bases and the J gene end by 4 bases; junction bases not matched to a gene: 10. CDR3 residues: CASSQDLSGRETQYF. CDR3 coding DNA: TGTGCCAGCAGCCAAGACCTTAGCGGGCGAGAGACCCAGTACTTC. The full variable domain, completed using reference TRBV5-5 and TRBJ2-5, is DAGVTQSPTHLIKTRGQQVTLRCSPISGHKSVSWYQQVLGQGPQFIFQYYEKEERGRGNFPDRFSARQFPNYSSELNVNALLLGDSALYLCASSQDLSGRETQYFGPGTRLLVL.

CDR3 nucleotide sequence: TGCGCCAGCAGCTCCTTCGACCGGAGGGGAATGGAGCAGTACTTC. Protein product: CASSSFDRRGMEQYF. The chain is built from TRBV5-1 and TRBJ2-7; tentatively, D is TRBD2 (6 bases). V lost 3 bases and J lost 7, with 20 bases in between. Germline loops: CDR1 SGHRS, CDR2 YFSETQ. The CDR3 covers 15 residues.

This chain connects TRBV5-6 to TRBJ2-7; 9 bases line up with TRBD1. With 4 bases clipped from V and 6 bases from J, the junction kept 11 bases outside the gene matches. Germline V gene sequence: CDR1 SGHDT, CDR2 YYEEEE. CDR3 size: 15 residues. The CDR3 here is CASSLPGQGGVEQYF. The CDR3 nucleotides read TGTGCCAGCAGCCTGCCGGGACAGGGAGGGGTCGAGCAGTACTTC.

The gene calls are TRBV4-3 and TRBJ1-3, with unresolved D. This CDR3 is 14 amino acids long. Per the germline V gene, CDR1 is LGHNA and CDR2 is YSLEER. Trimming shortened V by 1 base and J by 1 base, and 5 bases separated the two germline ends. The CDR3 protein is CASSQGASGNTIYF. CDR3 nucleotides: TGCGCCAGCAGCCAAGGGGCGTCTGGAAACACCATATATTTT.

V and J are TRBV7-9 and TRBJ1-5; D remains unclear. The CDR3 spans 13 residues. The germline V gene has CDR1 SEHNR and CDR2 FQNEAQ (reference sequence). Trimming shortened V by 1 base and J by 7 bases, and 8 bases separated the two germline ends. The chain's CDR3 is CASSLEPGQPQHF. The CDR3 DNA is TGTGCCAGCAGCTTAGAACCAGGCCAGCCCCAGCATTTT.

A single count supports this clone. The V and J genes are TRBV6-5 and TRBJ1-2; possible D gene TRBD1, 6 bases. The CDR3 spans 15 residues. Germline CDR1 is MNHEY and CDR2 is SVGAGI. Deletions cut 0 bases from V and 3 bases from J, with 11 bases between. The CDR3 nucleotides read TGTGCCAGCAGTTACTCGAAACAGGGTTACTATGGCTACACCTTC. Amino acids: CASSYSKQGYYGYTF.

CDR3 coding DNA: TGTGCCAGCAGCTGGCTGACAGGAAGCTCCTACGAGCAGTACTTC. It specifies CASSWLTGSSYEQYF. This chain joins TRBV5-4 and TRBJ2-7; possibly TRBD1 for D (6 bases). The CDR3 covers 15 residues. Trimming removed 3 bases from V and 0 bases from J, with 13 bases in between. Germline CDR1 reads SGHNT; CDR2 reads YYREEE (reference sequence). Based on the CDR3 plus reference TRBV5-4 and TRBJ2-7, the full variable domain is ETGVTQSPTHLIKTRGQQVTLRCSSQSGHNTVSWYQQALGQGPQFIFQYYREEENGRGNFPPRFSGLQFPNYSSELNVNALELDDSALYLCASSWLTGSSYEQYFGPGTRLTVT.

The chain has TRBV19 and TRBJ1-4; 8 bases agree with TRBD1. Germline lookup yields CDR1 LNHDA and CDR2 SQIVND (reference sequence). V was pared by 5 bases and J by 4 bases, with 6 bases of the junction left unmatched. CDR3 size: 15 residues. The CDR3, as DNA: TGTGCCAGTAGTTCTAACAGGGGGAGTAATGAAAAACTGTTTTTT. This codes for CASSSNRGSNEKLFF.

The J gene is TRBJ1-2, the V gene TRBV27; possibly TRBD1 for D (5 bases). V was pared by 0 bases and J by 6 bases, with 20 bases between. This CDR3 spans 17 amino acids. Germline V gene sequence: CDR1 MNHEY, CDR2 SMNVEV (reference sequence). CDR3 sequence: CASSLSRQSRVKHGYTF. DNA for the CDR3: TGTGCCAGCAGTTTATCAAGGCAAAGCAGGGTGAAGCATGGCTACACCTTC.

This clone occurred once. The CDR3 loop is CASSLQYEQYF. CDR3 coding DNA: TGTGCCAGCTCACTACAGTACGAGCAGTACTTC. J is TRBJ2-7 and V is TRBV18, with D unresolved. The germline gives CDR1 KGHSH, CDR2 LQKENI. V dropped 4 bases and J dropped 4 bases, with 5 bases sitting between them. The CDR3 runs 11 residues.